This T cell receptor (beta chain) was documented in a study of OX40 agonist ivuxolimab in advanced cancers. For the study at large: An agonistic human IgG2 monoclonal antibody against OX40 (CD134) was given.

Note on this clone: Its antigen remains unknown.

The CDR3 is 15 residues long. Germline V lookup: CDR1 SNHLY, CDR2 FYNNEI. The ends lost 3 bases at V and 7 bases at J; junction bases unmatched: 11. Sequencing was performed with immunoSEQ multiplex PCR; in TCRdb, only in-frame clones are kept and a portion is missing. In the table there are some 96,000 clones, approximately 80% of which are singletons. Study findings and constraints: Relative to CD4+ cells, CD8+ T cells on average had more expanded clones.

The V gene is TRBV2, the J gene TRBJ2-7; 8 bases are shared with TRBD1. Specimen: CD4+ or CD8+ T cells sorted from blood, collected in a trial of the OX40 agonist ivuxolimab. This sequence was found in an adult with an advanced solid tumor such as melanoma, head and neck, liver or kidney cancer. Here the CDR3 DNA reads TGTGCCAGCAGTGAGACGAGGACAGGGACGGCGGAGCAGTACTTC. Translating it yields CASSETRTGTAEQYF.